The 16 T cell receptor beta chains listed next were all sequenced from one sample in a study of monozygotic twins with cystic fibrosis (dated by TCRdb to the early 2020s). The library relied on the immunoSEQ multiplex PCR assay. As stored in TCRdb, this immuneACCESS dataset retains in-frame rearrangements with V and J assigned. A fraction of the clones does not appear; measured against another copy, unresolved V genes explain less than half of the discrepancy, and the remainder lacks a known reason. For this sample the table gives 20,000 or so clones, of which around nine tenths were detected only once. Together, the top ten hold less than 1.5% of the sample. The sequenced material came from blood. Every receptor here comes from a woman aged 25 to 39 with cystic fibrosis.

CDR3: CASSEEAGGPDTQYF. CDR3 DNA: TGTGCCAGCAGTGAAGAAGCGGGGGGGCCAGATACGCAGTATTTT. The chain employs TRBV6-1 and TRBJ2-3; the match to TRBD2 covers 10 bases. Germline V gene lookup returns CDR1 MNHNS and CDR2 SASEGT. Unmatched junction bases numbered 2, after V lost 1 base and J lost 4 bases. This CDR3 comprises 15 residues.

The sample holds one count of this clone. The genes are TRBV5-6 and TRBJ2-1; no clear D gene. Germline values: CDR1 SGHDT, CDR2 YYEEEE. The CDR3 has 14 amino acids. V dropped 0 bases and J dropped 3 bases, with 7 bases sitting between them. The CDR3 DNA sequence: TGTGCCAGCAGCTTGGAGAACGGCTACAATGAGCAGTTCTTC. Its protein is CASSLENGYNEQFF.

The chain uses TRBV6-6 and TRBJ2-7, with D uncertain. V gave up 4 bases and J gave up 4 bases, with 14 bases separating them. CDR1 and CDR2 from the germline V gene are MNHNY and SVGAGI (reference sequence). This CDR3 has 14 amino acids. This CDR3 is CASSSRPAQYEQYF. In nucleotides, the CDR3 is TGTGCCAGCAGTTCCCGCCCCGCCCAATACGAGCAGTACTTC.

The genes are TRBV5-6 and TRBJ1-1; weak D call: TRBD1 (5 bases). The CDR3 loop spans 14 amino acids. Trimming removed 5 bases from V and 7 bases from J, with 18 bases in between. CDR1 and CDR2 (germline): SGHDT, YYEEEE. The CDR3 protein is CASRSQGREDEAFF. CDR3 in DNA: TGTGCCAGCAGATCGCAGGGTCGGGAAGATGAAGCTTTCTTT.

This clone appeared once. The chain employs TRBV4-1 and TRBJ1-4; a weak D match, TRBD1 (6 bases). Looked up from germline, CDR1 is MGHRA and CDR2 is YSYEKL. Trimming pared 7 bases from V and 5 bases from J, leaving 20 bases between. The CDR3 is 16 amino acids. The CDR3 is CASKPGRGGKNEKLFF. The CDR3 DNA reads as TGCGCCAGCAAGCCGGGCAGGGGAGGGAAGAATGAAAAACTGTTTTTT.

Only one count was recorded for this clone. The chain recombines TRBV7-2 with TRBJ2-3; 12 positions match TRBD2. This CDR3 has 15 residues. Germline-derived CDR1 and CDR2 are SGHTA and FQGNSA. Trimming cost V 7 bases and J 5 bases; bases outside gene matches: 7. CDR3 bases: TGTGCCAGCATCCGGACTAGCGGGGCAGGAGATACGCAGTATTTT. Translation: CASIRTSGAGDTQYF.

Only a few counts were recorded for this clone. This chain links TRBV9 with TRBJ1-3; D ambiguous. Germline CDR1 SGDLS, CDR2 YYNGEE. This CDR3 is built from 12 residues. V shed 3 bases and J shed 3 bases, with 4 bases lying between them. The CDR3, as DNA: TGTGCCAGCAGCGGCGTTGGAAACACCATATATTTT. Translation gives CASSGVGNTIYF.

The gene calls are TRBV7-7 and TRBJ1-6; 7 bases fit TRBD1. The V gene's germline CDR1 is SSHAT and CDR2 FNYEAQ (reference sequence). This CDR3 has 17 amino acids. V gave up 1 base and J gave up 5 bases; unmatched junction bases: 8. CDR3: CASSLGQGSFHNSPLHF. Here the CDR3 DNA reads TGTGCCAGCAGCTTAGGACAGGGTTCTTTCCATAATTCACCCCTCCACTTT.

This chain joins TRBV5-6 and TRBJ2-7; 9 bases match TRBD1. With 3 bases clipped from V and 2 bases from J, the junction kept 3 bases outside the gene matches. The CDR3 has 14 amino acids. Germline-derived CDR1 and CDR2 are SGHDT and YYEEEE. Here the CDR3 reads CASSWGQGAYEQYF. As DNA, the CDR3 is TGTGCCAGCAGCTGGGGACAGGGCGCCTACGAGCAGTACTTC.

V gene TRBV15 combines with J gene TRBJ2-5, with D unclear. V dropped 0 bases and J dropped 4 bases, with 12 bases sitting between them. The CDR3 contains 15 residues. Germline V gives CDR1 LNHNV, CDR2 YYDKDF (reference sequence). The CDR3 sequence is CATSRDLLNRETQYF. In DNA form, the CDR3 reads TGTGCCACCAGCAGAGATCTCTTAAATAGAGAGACCCAGTACTTC.

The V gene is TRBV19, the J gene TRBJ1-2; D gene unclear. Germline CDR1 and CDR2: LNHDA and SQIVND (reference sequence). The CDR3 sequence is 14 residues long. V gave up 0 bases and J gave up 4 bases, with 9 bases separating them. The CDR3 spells CASSIDPYVYGYTF. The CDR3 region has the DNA TGTGCCAGTAGTATAGATCCATACGTCTATGGCTACACCTTC.

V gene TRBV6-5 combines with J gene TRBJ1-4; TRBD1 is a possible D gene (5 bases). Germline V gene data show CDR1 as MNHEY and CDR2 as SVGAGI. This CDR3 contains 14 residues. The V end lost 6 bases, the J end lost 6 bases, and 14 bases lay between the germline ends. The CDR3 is CASRPGRTYEKLFF. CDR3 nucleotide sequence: TGTGCCAGCAGACCGGGACGGACTTATGAAAAACTGTTTTTT.

CDR3 nucleotide sequence: TGCGCCAGCAGCTTTAGGGACCGACTAGCAAATGAGCAGTTCTTC. It codes for CASSFRDRLANEQFF. This chain uses TRBV5-1 with TRBJ2-1, with TRBD2 matching 7 bases. The CDR3 loop spans 15 amino acids. Germline CDR1 is SGHRS and CDR2 is YFSETQ. Trimming at V came to 2 bases and at J to 7 bases, leaving 9 bases not matched to a gene.

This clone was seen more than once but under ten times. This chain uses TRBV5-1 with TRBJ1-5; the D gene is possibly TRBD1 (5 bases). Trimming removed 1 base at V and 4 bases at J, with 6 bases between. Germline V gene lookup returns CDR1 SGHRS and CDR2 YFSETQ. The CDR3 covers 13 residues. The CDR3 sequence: CASSLQGNQPQHF. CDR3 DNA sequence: TGCGCCAGCAGCTTGCAGGGAAATCAGCCCCAGCATTTT.

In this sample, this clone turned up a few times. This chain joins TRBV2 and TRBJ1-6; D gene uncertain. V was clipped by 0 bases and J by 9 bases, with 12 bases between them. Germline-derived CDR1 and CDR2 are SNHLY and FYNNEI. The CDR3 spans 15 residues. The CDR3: CASSEALGGGSPLHF. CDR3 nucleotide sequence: TGTGCCAGCAGTGAAGCGCTTGGAGGTGGTTCACCCCTCCACTTT.

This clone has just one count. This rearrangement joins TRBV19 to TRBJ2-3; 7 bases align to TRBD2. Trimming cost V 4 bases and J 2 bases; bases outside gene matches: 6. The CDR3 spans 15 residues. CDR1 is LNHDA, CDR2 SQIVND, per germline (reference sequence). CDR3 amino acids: CASSRKRGYTDTQYF. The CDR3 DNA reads TGTGCCAGTAGTAGGAAGCGGGGTTACACAGATACGCAGTATTTT.